A single sample is the source of the 8 T cell receptor beta chains below, sequenced in a study of T cell repertoires in cytomegalovirus infection. TCRdb re-called the reads with MiXCR, one entry per CDR3 protein. The sample yields under 850,000 distinct CDR3 sequences, 35% seen once. Sequenced input: PBMCs. These receptor sequences come from a human donor in good health (CMV status not recorded). Some clones in this sample may be carry-over from other donors' samples.

This clonotype was seen many times. This rearrangement joins TRBV28 to TRBJ2-7; 7 positions match TRBD2. The V and J ends lost 6 bases and 2 bases, in that order; junction bases with no gene match: 13. CDR1 and CDR2 (germline): MDHEN, SYDVKM. The CDR3 consists of 16 residues. CDR3 DNA: TGTGCCAGCAGCCCTCTGAGGGGAGGGCCTCCCTACGAGCAGTACTTC. It yields the protein CASSPLRGGPPYEQYF.

The chain recombines TRBV11-2 with TRBJ2-7; D remains unclear. The germline CDR1 and CDR2 sequences are SGHAT and FQNNGV. CDR3 size: 13 residues. Between the trimmed V and J ends, which lost 1 base and 2 bases, there was a span of 6 bases. Here the CDR3 DNA reads TGTGCCAGCAGCTTAGTATTCGCCTACGAGCAGTACTTC. Its translation is CASSLVFAYEQYF.

This clonotype was counted between two and nine times. The rearrangement links TRBV7-9 to TRBJ2-7; 10 positions match TRBD1. Germline assignment: CDR1 SEHNR and CDR2 FQNEAQ (reference sequence). The CDR3 contains 14 residues. J was trimmed by 6 bases and V by 0 bases; bases with no gene match: 2. CDR3 sequence: CASSLADRGIEQYF. CDR3 coding DNA: TGTGCCAGCAGCTTAGCGGACAGGGGGATCGAGCAGTACTTC.

The chain joins TRBV20-1 to TRBJ2-7; 13 bases align to TRBD2. The CDR3 runs 15 residues. In germline, CDR1 is DFQATT, CDR2 SNEGSKA (reference sequence). The ends lost 5 bases at V and 2 bases at J; junction bases unmatched: 6. CDR3 bases: TGCAGTGCTGGGAAACTAGCGGGGGGGCCCTACGAGCAGTACTTC. Translating it yields CSAGKLAGGPYEQYF.

The V gene is TRBV12-3 or TRBV12-4, the J gene TRBJ2-1; TRBD2 agrees at 14 bases. Unmatched junction bases numbered 4, after V lost 5 bases and J lost 7 bases. The CDR3 is 15 amino acids. The CDR3 reads CASSLTSGRANEQFF. CDR3 bases: TGTGCCAGCAGTCTGACTAGCGGGAGGGCAAATGAGCAGTTCTTC.

In this sample, this clonotype turned up a few times. The chain has TRBV6-1 and TRBJ1-4, with a tentative D call TRBD1 (5 bases). The CDR3 has 16 amino acids. The ends were cut back, 5 bases at V and 10 bases at J, with 23 bases in the middle. Germline values: CDR1 MNHNS, CDR2 SASEGT. The CDR3 region is CASSSPLNDGGGKLFF. CDR3 nucleotides: TGTGCCAGCAGTTCCCCCCTTAATGACGGGGGTGGAAAACTGTTTTTT.

About this clonotype itself: This may be a read error: a much more frequent sequence differs by one nucleotide. This chain links TRBV27 with TRBJ2-3; D remains unclear. The germline gives CDR1 MNHEY, CDR2 SMNVEV (reference sequence). The CDR3 has 14 residues. The CDR3 nucleotides read TGTGCCGGCAGCGTCACTACTAGCACAGATACGCAGTATTTT. It encodes CAGSVTTSTDTQYF.

This clonotype turned up a few times. The chain has TRBV3-1 and TRBJ1-5; D unclear. The CDR3 consists of 12 residues. V was pared by 0 bases and J by 7 bases, with 4 bases between. In germline, CDR1 is LGHDT, CDR2 YNNKEL (reference sequence). For the CDR3, the DNA is TGTGCCAGCAGCCAAGATGACCAGCCCCAGCATTTT. It is translated as CASSQDDQPQHF.